Given below is one T cell receptor (beta chain) in context. These data originate in a study of blood T cell repertoires in COVID-19. Study background: Donors in the United States, Italy and Spain gave samples during acute or convalescent COVID-19. Sources were T cells, B-cell-depleted T cells, or PBMCs; the material itself was cDNA or gDNA.

How the authors handled the data: Quantification of nucleated cells was approximated via reference gene primer amplification. Only in-frame clones appear in the TCRdb table, and some are missing; sequencing was by immunoSEQ multiplex PCR. Clone size and V and J calls were adopted from that table, with D and trimming inferred from the DNA. The sample records some 370,000 clones, about 87% being singletons. Germline V gives CDR1 MNHEY, CDR2 SMNVEV (reference sequence). The CDR3 has 15 residues. The J segment lost 3 bases and the V segment lost 3 bases, leaving 4 bases of the junction unmatched. What was sequenced was peripheral blood. The source of this sequence is a woman under 40 with COVID-19, enrolled during active disease. The chain couples TRBV27 to TRBJ2-7; 11 nucleotides align to TRBD1. CDR3: CASSFGTGGNYEQYF. CDR3 DNA: TGTGCCAGCAGTTTCGGGACAGGGGGTAACTACGAGCAGTACTTC.